This T cell receptor beta chain comes out of a study of cytomegalovirus exposure and HLA in healthy donors. Study observations and caveats: The productive fraction for most TCR beta V segments was about 87% or about 30% in an earlier analysis. Under in vitro conditions, a few CMV-associated chains were confirmed as specific for CMV antigens.

The PCR had 60 Vbeta and 13 Jbeta primers. TCRdb keeps only in-frame clones here, not all; method: immunoSEQ multiplex PCR. This table has roughly 130,000 clones, around 82% appearing once. Turning to this clone: Antigen unknown.

Trimming cost V 2 bases and J 10 bases; bases outside gene matches: 19. CDR3 length: 19 amino acids. Germline-derived CDR1 and CDR2 are LGHNA and YSLEER. The chain links TRBV4-3 to TRBJ2-2, with 10 bases matching TRBD2. This receptor was taken from a male donor in good health and CMV-seropositive. Sequenced material: PBMCs. For the CDR3, the DNA is TGCGCCAGCAGCCAACTGGTCCCTAGCGGGAGAGGGAGCCGGGTGGAGCTGTTTTTT. It is translated as CASSQLVPSGRGSRVELFF.